The T cell receptor (beta chain) under discussion was sequenced for a study of cytomegalovirus exposure and HLA in healthy donors. Study at large: Later analysis reported that the roughly 120 validation repertoires shared the platform of the roughly 710 first-cohort repertoires. Study conclusions and caveats: With high specificity and sensitivity, the classifier reportedly diagnosed cytomegalovirus status. Among the CMV-associated chains, a few were confirmed in vitro as specific for CMV antigens. Cytomegalovirus-associated status was assigned to approximately 160 TCR beta chains.

Regarding this clone: The antigen is undetermined. The identical CDR3 is also encoded by other nucleotide sequences in the sample.

V was trimmed by 2 bases and J by 5 bases, leaving 9 bases between them. CDR3 length: 12 residues. Germline V gene lookup returns CDR1 GTSNPN and CDR2 SVGIG (reference sequence). The table came from immunoSEQ multiplex PCR; TCRdb's copy has only in-frame clones and leaves some out. This sample has about 250,000 clones; about 88% occur once, and the top ten carry around 13%. The TCR sequence derives from a young man in good health and CMV-seropositive. The chain joins TRBV30 to TRBJ1-2; D is perhaps TRBD1 (5 bases). The material sequenced was PBMCs. The CDR3 here is CAWSPGGYGYTF. The DNA for the CDR3 is TGTGCCTGGAGTCCCGGGGGGTATGGCTACACCTTC. The variable domain in full, completed from reference TRBV30 and TRBJ1-2, reads SQTIHQWPATLVQPVGSPLSLECTVEGTSNPNLYWYRQAAGRGLQLLFYSVGIGQISSEVPQNLSASRPQDRQFILSSKKLLLSDSGFYLCAWSPGGYGYTFGSGTRLTVV.